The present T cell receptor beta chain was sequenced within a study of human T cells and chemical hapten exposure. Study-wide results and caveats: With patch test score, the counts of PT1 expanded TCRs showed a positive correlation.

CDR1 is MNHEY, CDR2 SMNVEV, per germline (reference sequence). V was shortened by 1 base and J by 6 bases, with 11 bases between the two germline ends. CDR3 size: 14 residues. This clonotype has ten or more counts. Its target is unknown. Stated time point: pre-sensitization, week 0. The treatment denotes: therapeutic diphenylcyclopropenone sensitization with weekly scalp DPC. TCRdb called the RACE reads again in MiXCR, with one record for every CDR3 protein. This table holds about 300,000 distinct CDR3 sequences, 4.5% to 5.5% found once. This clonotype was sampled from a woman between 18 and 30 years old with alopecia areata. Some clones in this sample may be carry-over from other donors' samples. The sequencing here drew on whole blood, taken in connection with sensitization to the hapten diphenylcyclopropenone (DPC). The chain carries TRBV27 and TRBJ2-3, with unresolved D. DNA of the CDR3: TGTGCCAGCAGTTTATTAGGTGGCCCGGATACGCAGTATTTT. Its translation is CASSLLGGPDTQYF.